This T cell receptor beta chain was obtained from a study of blood T cell repertoires in COVID-19. About the study: Sites across the United States, Italy and Spain contributed samples from acute and convalescent COVID-19. The analysed material was cDNA or gDNA that came from T cells, B-cell-depleted T cells, or PBMCs.

The germline V gene encodes CDR1 MNHNS and CDR2 SASEGT. The CDR3 runs 17 residues. V shed 2 bases, J shed 5 bases, and the junction held 10 bases outside the gene matches. Per the original methods: Scientists estimated how many nucleated cells there were by amplifying reference gene primers. Generated by immunoSEQ multiplex PCR, the TCRdb table keeps only in-frame clones and is missing some. V and J calls and clone size are those listed in that table; D and trimming were worked out from the DNA. This sample has more than 60,000 clones, with around 80% found just once. The TCR sequence derives from a woman of 80 years or more with acute or convalescent COVID-19. Sequenced input: peripheral blood. J is TRBJ2-1 and V is TRBV6-1; 9 nucleotides line up with TRBD2. The CDR3 sequence: CASSEWGGTSPHNEQFF. As DNA, the CDR3 is TGTGCCAGCAGTGAATGGGGTGGGACTAGCCCTCACAATGAGCAGTTCTTC.